One T cell receptor (beta chain) is described in this entry. Its antigen is not known. This sample stems from a study of spatial heterogeneity in lung cancer. Study details: Samples came from 60 to 75 TRACERx patients with untreated early-stage lung cancer.

Study-level points and caveats: Ubiquitous expanded tumor TCRs appeared in blood more at resection than follow-up.

Time point meaning: blood at routine non-recurrence follow-up after resection. The germline CDR1 and CDR2 sequences are SQVTM and ANQGSEA. The CDR3 covers 12 residues. Losses at the gene ends were 3 bases for V and 6 bases for J; bases not matched to a gene: 4. TCRdb reprocessed the 5' RACE reads via MiXCR and lists one record per CDR3 protein. The table lists 8,000 to 10,000 distinct CDR3 sequences, 23% of them singletons. The V and J genes are TRBV29-1 and TRBJ2-7, with 8 positions matching TRBD1. Sequenced here: PBMCs, sampled at follow-up. This sequence originates from a female donor with early-stage non-small cell lung cancer. CDR3 coding DNA: TGCAGCGTTGACAGGGGGCCAGGCGAGCAGTACTTC. This codes for CSVDRGPGEQYF.